A selection of T cell receptor beta chains follows, all from one sample in a study of blood T cell repertoires in COVID-19. Data came from immunoSEQ multiplex PCR; TCRdb stores just in-frame clones and leaves some out. The repertoire consists of 200,000 to 300,000 clones, with almost 85% occurring once and the leading ten covering roughly 4%. Input material: peripheral blood. These receptors came from a man aged 45-65 years with acute or convalescent COVID-19. The CDR3 runs from the conserved cysteine through the conserved F or W. A D gene is named only where the DNA matches it firmly. Expanded clones get a size class; other rows say once, few or many, or leave the size out.

D: .
size: .
J: TRBJ2-5
length: 13
V: TRBV7-6
DNA: TGTGCCAGCAGCTTAGTCCAGAAAGAGACCCAGTACTTC
CDR3: CASSLVQKETQYF

D: TRBD1
size: .
J: TRBJ1-4
length: 17
V: TRBV6-6
DNA: TGTGCCAGCAGTCATATTTCTGACAGGGGTTATAATGAAAAACTGTTTTTT
CDR3: CASSHISDRGYNEKLFF

D: TRBD1
size: .
J: TRBJ1-1
length: 15
V: TRBV20-1
DNA: TGCAGTGCTAGTCCAGGGGGCGGTTTGAACACTGAAGCTTTCTTT
CDR3: CSASPGGGLNTEAFF

D: .
size: .
J: TRBJ1-5
length: 15
V: TRBV5-1
DNA: TGCGCCAGCAGCTTTTCAGGCACTAGCAATCAGCCCCAGCATTTT
CDR3: CASSFSGTSNQPQHF

D: TRBD1
size: .
J: TRBJ2-2
length: 16
V: TRBV5-1
DNA: TGCGCCAGCATCGCGGACAGGCCCTTGAACACCGGGGAGCTGTTTTTT
CDR3: CASIADRPLNTGELFF

D: TRBD2
size: .
J: TRBJ2-7
length: 16
V: TRBV30
DNA: TGTGCCTGGAGTGTAGTTAGCGGGTACTTTGGGCACGAGCAGTACTTC
CDR3: CAWSVVSGYFGHEQYF

D: .
size: .
J: TRBJ2-5
length: 14
V: TRBV6-5
DNA: TGTGCCAGCAGAGTCCCGACATCCCCAGAGACCCAGTACTTC
CDR3: CASRVPTSPETQYF

D: .
size: .
J: TRBJ2-2
length: 16
V: TRBV27
DNA: TGTGCCAGCAGTTTATGGACCGGGACAAACACCGGGGAGCTGTTTTTT
CDR3: CASSLWTGTNTGELFF

D: TRBD1
size: few
J: TRBJ1-5
length: 17
V: TRBV30
DNA: TGTGCCTGGAGTCTGGGACAGGGGGCTGGAAGCAATCAGCCCCAGCATTTT
CDR3: CAWSLGQGAGSNQPQHF

D: .
size: .
J: TRBJ2-5
length: 15
V: TRBV20-1
DNA: TGCAGTGCTAGTATGGGACATGGCGTCCAAGAGACCCAGTACTTC
CDR3: CSASMGHGVQETQYF

D: .
size: .
J: TRBJ2-2
length: 14
V: TRBV7-3
DNA: TGTGCCAGCAGCCCAGACAGAGCCACCGGGGAGCTGTTTTTT
CDR3: CASSPDRATGELFF

D: .
size: .
J: TRBJ2-5
length: 15
V: TRBV6-1
DNA: TGTGCCAGCAGTGAAGCGCGGTGGGTTGAGGAGACCCAGTACTTC
CDR3: CASSEARWVEETQYF

D: TRBD2
size: .
J: TRBJ2-3
length: 15
V: TRBV6-2/TRBV6-3
DNA: TGTGCCAGCAGTTATGGGACTAGCGGCACAGATACGCAGTATTTT
CDR3: CASSYGTSGTDTQYF

D: .
size: .
J: TRBJ2-7
length: 15
V: TRBV4-1
DNA: TGCGCCAGCAGCCACCCGACAGGCCGGACCTACGAGCAGTACTTC
CDR3: CASSHPTGRTYEQYF

D: .
size: .
J: TRBJ1-1
length: 15
V: TRBV5-1
DNA: TGCGCCAGCAGCCAGGCAGGGAAAACAGGGACTGAAGCTTTCTTT
CDR3: CASSQAGKTGTEAFF

D: .
size: .
J: TRBJ1-2
length: 13
V: TRBV7-8
DNA: TGTGCCAGCAGCCCAGGGCAGACCTATGGCTACACCTTC
CDR3: CASSPGQTYGYTF

D: .
size: .
J: TRBJ1-5
length: 14
V: TRBV28
DNA: TGTGCCACCGAACTCGGGTACGGTAATCAGCCCCAGCATTTT
CDR3: CATELGYGNQPQHF

D: .
size: once
J: TRBJ1-5
length: 13
V: TRBV30
DNA: TGTGCCTGGAGTGTACAGCTCAATCAGCCCCAGCATTTT
CDR3: CAWSVQLNQPQHF

D: TRBD1
size: .
J: TRBJ1-2
length: 18
V: TRBV6-2/TRBV6-3
DNA: TGTGCCAGCAGTTACGGGAGGACAGGGACGGTGATCGGCTATGGCTACACCTTC
CDR3: CASSYGRTGTVIGYGYTF

D: TRBD1
size: .
J: TRBJ1-2
length: 14
V: TRBV9
DNA: TGTGCCAGCAGCGCAGCTACCGGGACAGGGAGCTACACCTTC
CDR3: CASSAATGTGSYTF

D: .
size: .
J: TRBJ2-7
length: 13
V: TRBV3-1/TRBV3-2
DNA: TGTGCCAGCAGCCATAGGGAGGTAGACGAGCAGTACTTC
CDR3: CASSHREVDEQYF

D: TRBD2
size: .
J: TRBJ2-3
length: 18
V: TRBV3-1/TRBV3-2
DNA: TGTGCCAGCAGCCAAGATTCTCTAGCGGGAGGGCACACAGATACGCAGTATTTT
CDR3: CASSQDSLAGGHTDTQYF

D: .
size: .
J: TRBJ2-1
length: 15
V: TRBV5-4
DNA: TGTGCCAGCAGTCCCCGGGGGAGCTCCTACAATGAGCAGTTCTTC
CDR3: CASSPRGSSYNEQFF

D: .
size: few
J: TRBJ2-3
length: 18
V: TRBV1
DNA: TGCACCAGCAGCCAAGAACGCGCCGGAGGGGCTGGCACAGATACGCAGTATTTT
CDR3: CTSSQERAGGAGTDTQYF

D: TRBD1
size: .
J: TRBJ2-2
length: 15
V: TRBV6-1
DNA: TGTGCCAGCAGTGAACCGGGACAGGGAGCCGGGGAGCTGTTTTTT
CDR3: CASSEPGQGAGELFF

D: .
size: .
J: TRBJ2-1
length: 13
V: TRBV24-1
DNA: TGTGCCACCAGTGAAAGCGGGTACAATGAGCAGTTCTTC
CDR3: CATSESGYNEQFF

D: .
size: .
J: TRBJ1-5
length: 15
V: TRBV2
DNA: TGTGCCAGCAGTAAAGAAGCCGGGAGTGGTCAGCCCCAGCATTTT
CDR3: CASSKEAGSGQPQHF

D: .
size: .
J: TRBJ1-2
length: 12
V: TRBV7-9
DNA: TGTGCCAGCAGCCAAAGACAGTATGGCTACACCTTC
CDR3: CASSQRQYGYTF

D: TRBD1
size: .
J: TRBJ1-6
length: 17
V: TRBV5-3
DNA: TGTGCCAGAAGCCACCGGGACAGGAGCTCCTATAATTCACCCCTCCACTTT
CDR3: CARSHRDRSSYNSPLHF

D: TRBD2
size: .
J: TRBJ2-7
length: 17
V: TRBV13
DNA: TGTGCCAGCAGCTTAGCACTAGCGGGAGGCCACTCCTACGAGCAGTACTTC
CDR3: CASSLALAGGHSYEQYF

D: TRBD1
size: .
J: TRBJ2-6
length: 17
V: TRBV10-3
DNA: TGTGCCATCGGGCAGGACAGGGGGTCCTCTGGGGCCAACGTCCTGACTTTC
CDR3: CAIGQDRGSSGANVLTF

D: TRBD1
size: .
J: TRBJ2-5
length: 14
V: TRBV5-5
DNA: TGTGCCAGCAGCTTTGACAGGGCCGAAGAGACCCAGTACTTC
CDR3: CASSFDRAEETQYF

D: TRBD2
size: .
J: TRBJ2-1
length: 13
V: TRBV12-3/TRBV12-4
DNA: TGTGCCAGCAGCCTGCGGGGGTACAATGAGCAGTTCTTC
CDR3: CASSLRGYNEQFF

D: TRBD1
size: .
J: TRBJ2-3
length: 13
V: TRBV11-2
DNA: TGTGCCAGCAGCAAGGACAGGGGAGATACGCAGTATTTT
CDR3: CASSKDRGDTQYF

D: TRBD2
size: .
J: TRBJ2-1
length: 18
V: TRBV11-2
DNA: TGTGCCAGCAGCTCCTACCCCTTAGCGGGGGCAAAGGGGAATGAGCAGTTCTTC
CDR3: CASSSYPLAGAKGNEQFF

D: .
size: .
J: TRBJ2-1
length: 14
V: TRBV30
DNA: TGTGCCTGGTTCCCCCTGGGGGGCTACAATGAGCAGTTCTTC
CDR3: CAWFPLGGYNEQFF

D: .
size: .
J: TRBJ1-2
length: 15
V: TRBV3-1/TRBV3-2
DNA: TGTGCCAGCAGCCCCGGGTTCAGCCAGGGCTATGGCTACACCTTC
CDR3: CASSPGFSQGYGYTF

D: TRBD1
size: .
J: TRBJ2-7
length: 15
V: TRBV5-1
DNA: TGCGCCAGCAGCCCGGGGGGACAGGGGACCTACGAGCAGTACTTC
CDR3: CASSPGGQGTYEQYF

D: .
size: once
J: TRBJ2-1
length: 13
V: TRBV11-2
DNA: TGTGCCAGCAGCTTAGCACAGGATGGGGAGCAGTTCTTC
CDR3: CASSLAQDGEQFF

D: .
size: once
J: TRBJ1-3
length: 15
V: TRBV6-5
DNA: TGTGCCAGCAGGGCCCAGGTGGGAGCTGGAAACACCATATATTTT
CDR3: CASRAQVGAGNTIYF

D: TRBD2
size: .
J: TRBJ2-2
length: 15
V: TRBV5-6
DNA: TGTGCCAGCAGCTTTAGCGGGATTAACACCGGGGAGCTGTTTTTT
CDR3: CASSFSGINTGELFF

D: TRBD1
size: .
J: TRBJ1-2
length: 12
V: TRBV6-5
DNA: TGTGCCGTAGCACAGGGGGCTGGTGGCTACACCTTC
CDR3: CAVAQGAGGYTF

D: TRBD1
size: .
J: TRBJ1-1
length: 14
V: TRBV10-3
DNA: TGTGCCATCAGTGAGGGACAGGGGGGACGAGGAGCTTTCTTT
CDR3: CAISEGQGGRGAFF

D: TRBD1
size: .
J: TRBJ2-7
length: 14
V: TRBV24-1
DNA: TGTGCCACCAGTGATACAGGGGGTTACGGCGAGCAGTACTTC
CDR3: CATSDTGGYGEQYF

D: .
size: .
J: TRBJ2-5
length: 19
V: TRBV4-2
DNA: TGTGCCAGCAGCCAAGATCTCTCGGTGGGGGGGCTTCAACAAGAGACCCAGTACTTC
CDR3: CASSQDLSVGGLQQETQYF

D: TRBD1
size: .
J: TRBJ2-7
length: 18
V: TRBV7-8
DNA: TGTGCCAGCAGCTTAGTCGATTATGGGACAGGGACCTCCTACGAGCAGTACTTC
CDR3: CASSLVDYGTGTSYEQYF

D: TRBD1
size: once
J: TRBJ1-2
length: 12
V: TRBV6-6
DNA: TGTGCCAGCAGCTACGGGACAGGCGGCTACACCTTC
CDR3: CASSYGTGGYTF

D: .
size: .
J: TRBJ2-7
length: 14
V: TRBV27
DNA: TGTGCCAGCAGTAAAAACAGGGAGATCTACGAGCAGTACTTC
CDR3: CASSKNREIYEQYF

D: .
size: .
J: TRBJ2-3
length: 15
V: TRBV6-1
DNA: TGTGCCAGCAGTGAATATGCGGCTAGCACAGATACGCAGTATTTT
CDR3: CASSEYAASTDTQYF

D: TRBD1
size: .
J: TRBJ1-2
length: 16
V: TRBV3-1/TRBV3-2
DNA: TGTGCCAGCAGCCAAGACGACAGGGGGTTTAACTATGGCTACACCTTC
CDR3: CASSQDDRGFNYGYTF

D: .
size: .
J: TRBJ2-1
length: 15
V: TRBV10-3
DNA: TGTGCCACCGCCGGCCGAGGGAACTCCTACAATGAGCAGTTCTTC
CDR3: CATAGRGNSYNEQFF

D: .
size: once
J: TRBJ1-5
length: 13
V: TRBV12-5
DNA: TGTGCTAGTGGTTTATTGGGAGATCAGCCCCAGCATTTT
CDR3: CASGLLGDQPQHF

D: .
size: .
J: TRBJ1-1
length: 12
V: TRBV11-1
DNA: TGTGCCAGCAGCGTCACTCAGGGTGAAGCTTTCTTT
CDR3: CASSVTQGEAFF